Here is one T cell receptor (beta chain) with its context. Its specificity is not known. This record belongs to a study of CD8+ T cells in alopecia areata. Findings of the study overall: With patients, TCR sharing proved less clear than in mice, a difference possibly related to HLA.

It was cDNA, reverse transcribed from extracted RNA, that served as the sequencing template. Profiled with immunoSEQ multiplex PCR; TCRdb holds only in-frame clones, not every one. This table holds approximately 59,000 clones, around half found once. The sample here was CD8+ T cells sorted from blood, taken at week 0. This sequence was found in a human donor with alopecia areata.

This CDR3 is CASSLEGPGEAQHF. The CDR3 nucleotides are TGTGCCAGCAGCTTAGAGGGCCCTGGAGAAGCCCAGCATTTT. This chain connects TRBV7-9 to TRBJ1-5, with D unclear. V dropped 1 base and J dropped 11 bases, with 15 bases sitting between them. In germline, CDR1 is SEHNR, CDR2 FQNEAQ (reference sequence). The CDR3 totals 14 residues.